This TCR beta chain was sequenced for a study of shared clonotypes between healthy human individuals. Study outcomes and limitations: In a handful of donors, around 5% of naive CD4 clonotypes appeared in common.

Germline V gene data show CDR1 as SGHAT and CDR2 as FQNNGV. The CDR3 runs 8 residues. Remarks on this clone: Antigen specificity is unknown. An end of the junction does not agree with germline; a read error may underlie this.

The naive CD8 population came from CD45RO-negative cells selected for CCR7, without terminally differentiated effector memory CD45RA+ cells. TCRdb's copy holds only in-frame clones and misses some; the assay was immunoSEQ multiplex PCR. The sample has some 2 million clones, about 95% seen once. The chain links TRBV11-2 to TRBJ2-7; no definite D call. The receptor was derived from a man aged 18 to 29 in good health. The sample taken for sequencing was naive CD8+ T cells sorted from blood. The CDR3 DNA sequence: TGTGCCAGCAGCTTATCGGAATTC. It is translated as CASSLSEF. Full variable domain (remainder filled in from reference TRBV11-2 and TRBJ2-7): EAGVAQSPRYKIIEKRQSVAFWCNPISGHATLYWYQQILGQGPKLLIQFQNNGVVDDSQLPKDRFSAERLKGVDSTLKIQPAKLEDSAVYLCASSLSEFGPGTRLTVT.